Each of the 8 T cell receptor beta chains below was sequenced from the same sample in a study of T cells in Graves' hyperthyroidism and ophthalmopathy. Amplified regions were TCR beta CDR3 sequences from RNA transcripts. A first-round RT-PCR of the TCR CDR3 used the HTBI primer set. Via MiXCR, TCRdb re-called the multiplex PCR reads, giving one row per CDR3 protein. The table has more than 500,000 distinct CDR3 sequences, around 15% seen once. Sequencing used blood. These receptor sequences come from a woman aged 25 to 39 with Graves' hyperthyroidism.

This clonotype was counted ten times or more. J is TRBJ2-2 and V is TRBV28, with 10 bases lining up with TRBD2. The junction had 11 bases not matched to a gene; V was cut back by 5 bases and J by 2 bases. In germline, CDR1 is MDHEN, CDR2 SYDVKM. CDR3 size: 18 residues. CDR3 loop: CASSLLGLADLNTGELFF. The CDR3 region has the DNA TGTGCCAGCAGTCTCCTCGGACTAGCGGACCTAAACACCGGGGAGCTGTTTTTT. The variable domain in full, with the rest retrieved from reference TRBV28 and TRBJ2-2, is DVKVTQSSRYLVKRTGEKVFLECVQDMDHENMFWYRQDPGLGLRLIYFSYDVKMKEKGDIPEGYSVSREKKERFSLILESASTNQTSMYLCASSLLGLADLNTGELFFGEGSRLTVL.

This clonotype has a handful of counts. The CDR3 DNA reads as TGCAGCGTTACGGGTAGTATTACCTATGGCTACACCTTC. Amino acid sequence: CSVTGSITYGYTF. The chain is built from TRBV29-1 and TRBJ1-2; D gene uncertain. The CDR3 has 13 amino acids. CDR1 is SQVTM, CDR2 ANQGSEA, per germline. V was pared by 5 bases and J by 4 bases, with 14 bases between. Full variable domain (remainder filled in from reference TRBV29-1 and TRBJ1-2): SAVISQKPSRDICQRGTSLTIQCQVDSQVTMMFWYRQQPGQSLTLIATANQGSEATYESGFVIDKFPISRPNLTFSTLTVSNMSPEDSSIYLCSVTGSITYGYTFGSGTRLTVV.

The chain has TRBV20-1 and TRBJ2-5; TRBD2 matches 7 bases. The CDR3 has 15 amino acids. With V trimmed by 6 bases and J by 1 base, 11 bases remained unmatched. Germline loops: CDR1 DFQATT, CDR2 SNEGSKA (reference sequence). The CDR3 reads CSAPDPGRSQETQYF. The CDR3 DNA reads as TGCAGTGCCCCTGACCCCGGGAGGTCCCAAGAGACCCAGTACTTC.

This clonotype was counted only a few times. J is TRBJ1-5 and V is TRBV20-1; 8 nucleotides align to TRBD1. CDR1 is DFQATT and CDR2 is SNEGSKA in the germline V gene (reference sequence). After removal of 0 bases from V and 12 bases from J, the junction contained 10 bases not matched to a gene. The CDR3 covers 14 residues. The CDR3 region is CSAREGGQGILQHF. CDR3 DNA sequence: TGCAGTGCTAGAGAGGGAGGACAGGGCATCCTCCAGCATTTT.

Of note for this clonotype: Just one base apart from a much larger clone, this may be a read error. CDR3 protein: CASDGSSYNEQFF. CDR3 sequence (DNA): TGTGCCAGCGACGGTAGCTCCTACAATGAGCAGTTCTTC. The chain couples TRBV6-1 to TRBJ2-1; D unclear. V gave up 8 bases and J gave up 0 bases, with 8 bases separating them. Germline values: CDR1 MNHNS, CDR2 SASEGT. The CDR3 runs 13 residues.

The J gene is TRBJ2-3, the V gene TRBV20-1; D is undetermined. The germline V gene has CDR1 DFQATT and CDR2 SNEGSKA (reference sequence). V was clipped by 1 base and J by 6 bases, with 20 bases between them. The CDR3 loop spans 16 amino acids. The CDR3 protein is CSARVTSGITADTQYF. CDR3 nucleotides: TGCAGTGCTAGAGTCACCTCTGGGATTACCGCTGATACGCAGTATTTT.

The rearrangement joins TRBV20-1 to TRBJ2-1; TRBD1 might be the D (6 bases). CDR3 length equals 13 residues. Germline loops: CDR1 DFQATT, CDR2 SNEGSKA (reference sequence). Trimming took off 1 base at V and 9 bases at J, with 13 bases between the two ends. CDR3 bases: TGCAGTGCTAGAGTTAGGGGGTACGGTGAGCAGTTCTTC. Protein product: CSARVRGYGEQFF.

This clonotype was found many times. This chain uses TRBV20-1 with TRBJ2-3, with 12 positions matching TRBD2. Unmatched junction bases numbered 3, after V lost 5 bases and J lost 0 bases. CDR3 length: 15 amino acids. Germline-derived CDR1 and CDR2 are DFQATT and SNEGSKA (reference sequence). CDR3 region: CSAATSGSSTDTQYF. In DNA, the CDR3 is TGCAGTGCTGCGACTAGCGGGAGTAGCACAGATACGCAGTATTTT.